This T cell receptor (beta chain) is from a study of cytomegalovirus exposure and HLA in healthy donors. 60 Vbeta and 13 Jbeta primers were used in PCR. Data came from immunoSEQ multiplex PCR; TCRdb stores just in-frame clones and leaves some out. The repertoire has around 95,000 clones, 82% of them found once; the top ten carry roughly 3.4%. The CDR3 is 15 residues long. With V trimmed by 10 bases and J by 5 bases, 12 bases remained unmatched. The germline V gene encodes CDR1 LNHDA and CDR2 SQIVND (reference sequence). Study-wide results and limits: A later analysis showed HLA-associated TCR beta chains outstripping equally common others in clonal expansion. Later analysis showed most CMV-associated TCR beta chains appearing HLA-restricted. Some V segments, including TRBV6-2 and TRBV6-3, were excluded as indistinguishable. Reported findings show TCR beta sequences accurately forecast HLA-A and HLA-B alleles in most subjects.

On this clone itself: Antigen specificity is unknown.

The sequenced sample was PBMCs. The rearrangement links TRBV19 to TRBJ2-7; 12 bases line up with TRBD1. The sequence was collected from a young man in good health and CMV-seropositive. CDR3 sequence (DNA): TGTGCCACCTCCTTAACCGGGACAGGGGGCAACGAGCAGTACTTC. Translated, it gives CATSLTGTGGNEQYF. The full variable domain, in which reference TRBV19 and TRBJ2-7 provide the parts outside the CDR3, is DGGITQSPKYLFRKEGQNVTLSCEQNLNHDAMYWYRQDPGQGLRLIYYSQIVNDFQKGDIAEGYSVSREKKESFPLTVTSAQKNPTAFYLCATSLTGTGGNEQYFGPGTRLTVT.